The 16 T cell receptor beta chains below were found in one sample sequenced in a study of T cells in Graves' hyperthyroidism and ophthalmopathy. RNA transcripts provided the source from which TCR beta CDR3 regions were amplified. The HTBI primer set was used in a first-round RT-PCR of the TCR CDR3. In TCRdb, the multiplex PCR reads were re-called with MiXCR into one record per CDR3 protein. Counted here are about 98,000 distinct CDR3 sequences, roughly 37% occurring once; the ten biggest clones make up roughly a tenth. The sample comprised peripheral blood or thyroid tissue (not recorded which). The receptors shown here come from a woman younger than 45 with Graves' hyperthyroidism.

The rearrangement links TRBV28 to TRBJ2-2; TRBD2 matches 7 bases. The V gene end was trimmed by 6 bases and the J gene end by 6 bases; junction bases not matched to a gene: 10. The length of the CDR3 is 15 residues. Germline-derived CDR1 and CDR2 are MDHEN and SYDVKM. CDR3 sequence: CASRRTRWEPGELFF. CDR3 DNA: TGTGCCAGCAGGAGGACTAGGTGGGAGCCCGGGGAGCTGTTTTTT.

This clonotype occurred once. The chain couples TRBV7-9 to TRBJ1-2; D is perhaps TRBD1 (5 bases). Germline CDR1 is SEHNR and CDR2 is FQNEAQ (reference sequence). Trimming stripped 8 bases from V and 6 bases from J, with 13 bases between. The CDR3 contains 12 residues. CDR3 amino acids: CASCKDTNGYTF. DNA of the CDR3: TGTGCCAGCTGTAAGGACACAAATGGCTACACCTTC.

There are many counts of this clonotype. The chain links TRBV20-1 to TRBJ1-1; D call uncertain. Trimming stripped 3 bases from V and 4 bases from J, with 9 bases between. Germline V gene sequence: CDR1 DFQATT, CDR2 SNEGSKA (reference sequence). The CDR3 is 12 residues long. CDR3 region: CSASSGFTEAFF. CDR3 DNA: TGCAGTGCTAGCTCGGGTTTCACTGAAGCTTTCTTT.

This clonotype was counted a single time. One end of the junction does not line up with germline, which may come from a read error. The chain combines TRBV7-3 with TRBJ2-7; 7 bases align to TRBD1. The CDR3 has 14 residues. Germline V gives CDR1 SGHTA, CDR2 FQGTGA. CDR3 coding DNA: TGCGCCAGCAGCTTAAATGACAGGGTCTGCGAGCAGTACTTC. It codes for CASSLNDRVCEQYF.

The rearrangement uses TRBV2 and TRBJ1-5; TRBD1 aligns across 8 bases. The ends lost 6 bases at V and 7 bases at J; junction bases unmatched: 5. This CDR3 has 13 amino acids. The germline gives CDR1 SNHLY, CDR2 FYNNEI. The CDR3, as DNA: TGTGCCAGCAGGGGAGGGACAGGACAGCCCCAGCATTTT. This translates into CASRGGTGQPQHF.

A remark on this clonotype: Relative to the germline gene, one junction end is altered; a read error may explain this. The J gene is TRBJ2-7, the V gene TRBV9; 7 bases fit TRBD2. The CDR3 length is 15 residues. Germline values: CDR1 SGDLS, CDR2 YYNGEE. As DNA, the CDR3 is TGCGCCAGCAGCGAGAGCGGGGCAGCTTCCTACGAGCAGTACTTC. Its protein is CASSESGAASYEQYF.

J is TRBJ1-6 and V is TRBV28; maybe TRBD1 (6 bases). CDR1 MDHEN and CDR2 SYDVKM come from the germline V gene. This CDR3 spans 12 amino acids. V lost 6 bases, J lost 10 bases, and 10 bases lay in between. Here the CDR3 reads CASSRGLSPLHF. The CDR3 DNA follows: TGTGCCAGCAGCAGGGGACTCTCACCCCTCCACTTT.

Many counts were recorded for this clonotype. CDR3 sequence: CASSQDGGNTEAFF. The CDR3, as DNA: TGCGCCAGCAGCCAAGATGGGGGGAACACTGAAGCTTTCTTT. V is TRBV4-1 and J is TRBJ1-1; maybe TRBD1 (5 bases). This CDR3 spans 14 amino acids. V was shortened by 0 bases and J by 1 base, with 6 bases between the two germline ends. Germline V lookup: CDR1 MGHRA, CDR2 YSYEKL.

A remark on this clonotype: A read error is possible here, since a much larger clone lies one base away. The chain employs TRBV5-1 and TRBJ2-3; 10 bases fit TRBD2. With 6 bases clipped from V and 4 bases from J, the junction kept 8 bases outside the gene matches. Germline V gives CDR1 SGHRS, CDR2 YFSETQ. The CDR3 has 15 residues. CDR3 loop: CASTTSGKGADTQYF. CDR3 sequence (DNA): TGCGCCAGCACCACTAGCGGGAAGGGCGCAGATACGCAGTATTTT.

The sample holds many counts of this clonotype. The rearrangement joins TRBV5-1 to TRBJ2-5; perhaps TRBD2 as D (6 bases). The CDR3 loop spans 15 amino acids. Looked up from germline, CDR1 is SGHRS and CDR2 is YFSETQ. V lost 4 bases, J lost 1 base, and 14 bases lay in between. CDR3 nucleotides: TGCGCCAGCAGCAAGGACCCGGGAGTCCAAGAGACCCAGTACTTC. This gives the protein CASSKDPGVQETQYF.

This clonotype was observed many times. The rearrangement joins TRBV20-1 to TRBJ2-7; 7 positions agree with TRBD2. The CDR3 is 14 amino acids. Unmatched junction bases numbered 9, after V lost 5 bases and J lost 2 bases. Germline lookup yields CDR1 DFQATT and CDR2 SNEGSKA (reference sequence). This CDR3 is CSADRREWAYEQYF. The CDR3 DNA reads as TGCAGTGCTGATCGGCGGGAGTGGGCCTACGAGCAGTACTTC.

This clonotype was seen a handful of times. J is TRBJ2-1 and V is TRBV9; possibly TRBD2 for D (7 bases). Germline lookup yields CDR1 SGDLS and CDR2 YYNGEE. The CDR3 contains 17 residues. Trimming removed 2 bases from V and 7 bases from J, with 22 bases in between. The CDR3 spells CASSVGLAGDIINEQFF. The CDR3 DNA reads TGTGCCAGCAGCGTGGGCCTGGCGGGGGACATCATTAATGAGCAGTTCTTC.

This clonotype was detected only once. This chain uses TRBV12-3 or TRBV12-4 with TRBJ2-5; D not resolved. The V end was cut by 5 bases, the J end by 1 base, with 8 bases between. The CDR3 length is 13 residues. The CDR3 protein is CASSGFRQETQYF. Here the CDR3 DNA reads TGTGCCAGCAGTGGATTCCGCCAAGAGACCCAGTACTTC.

V usage is TRBV11-1 and J usage is TRBJ2-7, with D possibly TRBD2 on 6 matching bases. This CDR3 is built from 18 residues. Trimming stripped 6 bases from V and 2 bases from J, with 26 bases between. Germline V gene sequence: CDR1 SGHAT, CDR2 FQDESV (reference sequence). The DNA for the CDR3 is TGTGCCAGCAGTACCCCTCTCCCGGAGGGCCTCGTCCCCTACGAGCAGTACTTC. Translated: CASSTPLPEGLVPYEQYF.

This clonotype showed up many times. The V and J genes are TRBV2 and TRBJ1-5, with a weak D call TRBD1 (6 bases). This CDR3 comprises 16 residues. Trimming took 3 bases from V and 4 from J, leaving 16 bases between them. Per germline, CDR1 SNHLY and CDR2 FYNNEI. The CDR3 loop reads CASSELKTGLNQPQHF. CDR3 DNA: TGTGCCAGCAGTGAGCTTAAAACAGGGCTAAATCAGCCCCAGCATTTT.

This clonotype was counted many times. This chain joins TRBV3-1 and TRBJ1-2; D may be TRBD1 (6 bases). Germline V gives CDR1 LGHDT, CDR2 YNNKEL (reference sequence). The germline V and J ends were trimmed by 6 bases and 2 bases, with 7 bases remaining between them. CDR3 length: 12 residues. The CDR3 nucleotides are TGTGCCAGCAGACAGGGCAACTATGGCTACACCTTC. It translates to CASRQGNYGYTF.